A single sample gave rise to the 23 T cell receptor beta chains below, sequenced in a study of molecular identifiers for immune sequencing clone quantification. One entry per CDR3 protein results from TCRdb running MiXCR on the PCR reads. The sample lists around 94,000 distinct CDR3 sequences, about 35% seen once, with 9.7% in the top ten. Sequencing input: naive CD8+ T cells from blood, with Jurkat cell RNA spiked in. The subset is: FACS-sorted CD8+CD4-CCR7+CD45RA+ naive T cells. The receptors originated from a human donor in good health. Some libraries in this study had Jurkat cell RNA spiked in.

The chain recombines TRBV11-2 with TRBJ2-3, with 12 bases aligning to TRBD2. V gave up 6 bases and J gave up 4 bases; unmatched junction bases: 11. The CDR3 has 17 residues. The V gene's germline CDR1 is SGHAT and CDR2 FQNNGV. The CDR3 here is CASRKDEGLAGPDTQYF. The CDR3 DNA sequence: TGTGCCAGCAGAAAAGACGAGGGACTAGCGGGCCCAGATACGCAGTATTTT.

The chain joins TRBV7-9 to TRBJ1-1; TRBD1 is a possible D gene (6 bases). Trimming took off 1 base at V and 4 bases at J, with 13 bases between the two ends. This CDR3 is 15 amino acids long. Germline-derived CDR1 and CDR2 are SEHNR and FQNEAQ (reference sequence). This CDR3 reads CASSLGQEALTEAFF. The CDR3 DNA reads TGTGCCAGCAGCTTAGGACAGGAGGCCCTCACTGAAGCTTTCTTT.

This clonotype turned up a few times. This chain joins TRBV6-5 and TRBJ1-2; 9 bases are a match to TRBD1. CDR3 length: 15 amino acids. V was clipped by 5 bases and J by 4 bases; unmatched bases: 8. Germline-derived CDR1 and CDR2 are MNHEY and SVGAGI. The CDR3 bases are TGTGCCAGCAGTACCGGGACAGGGAGGCCCTATGGCTACACCTTC. It encodes CASSTGTGRPYGYTF.

Comment on this clonotype: This may be a read error: a much more frequent sequence differs by one nucleotide. The CDR3 end shows no conserved phenylalanine or tryptophan, and so a read error is likely. V and J are TRBV4-3 and TRBJ2-7; perhaps TRBD1 as D (5 bases). V lost 0 bases and J lost 5, with 11 bases in between. From germline, CDR1 is LGHNA and CDR2 YSLEER. The CDR3 is made up of 14 amino acids. CDR3 sequence reads: CASSQDIGRDEQYI. In nucleotides, the CDR3 is TGCGCCAGCAGCCAAGATATTGGCAGGGACGAGCAGTACATC.

The rearrangement joins TRBV28 to TRBJ1-4, with D perhaps TRBD1 (6 bases). The CDR3 runs 15 residues. Germline assignment: CDR1 MDHEN and CDR2 SYDVKM. V dropped 6 bases and J dropped 6 bases, with 17 bases sitting between them. CDR3 in DNA: TGTGCCAGCAGCCTGGAACTAGGGGGTGATGAAAAACTGTTTTTT. The encoded protein is CASSLELGGDEKLFF.

There are many counts of this clonotype. The gene calls are TRBV2 and TRBJ2-3; D is unresolved. V was trimmed by 2 bases and J by 2 bases, leaving 8 bases between them. This CDR3 comprises 14 residues. Germline V CDR1 and CDR2: SNHLY, FYNNEI. Here the CDR3 reads CASSERAATDTQYF. As DNA, the CDR3 is TGTGCCAGCAGTGAACGGGCAGCCACAGATACGCAGTATTTT.

The table lists this clonotype with a count of one. V usage is TRBV7-9 and J usage is TRBJ2-7, with unresolved D. Germline V gene sequence: CDR1 SEHNR, CDR2 FQNEAQ (reference sequence). This CDR3 has 11 residues. Trimming pared 5 bases from V and 3 bases from J, leaving 5 bases between. DNA of the CDR3: TGTGCCAGCAGCGGGGTCTACGAGCAGTACTTC. Its translation: CASSGVYEQYF.

This clonotype turned up a few times. This rearrangement joins TRBV28 to TRBJ2-3; 8 nucleotides agree with TRBD1. With 6 bases clipped from V and 3 bases from J, the junction kept 8 bases outside the gene matches. Germline V CDR1 and CDR2: MDHEN, SYDVKM. The CDR3 sequence is 15 residues long. The chain's CDR3 is CASSTAQGATDTQYF. The DNA of the CDR3 is TGTGCCAGCAGCACAGCTCAGGGGGCTACAGATACGCAGTATTTT.

The J gene is TRBJ2-7, the V gene TRBV28, with D unclear. V was trimmed by 6 bases and J by 4 bases, leaving 19 bases between them. Looked up from germline, CDR1 is MDHEN and CDR2 is SYDVKM. This CDR3 is built from 15 residues. The CDR3 DNA follows: TGTGCCAGCAGCCTTTGGGGTCCCCCTACATACGAGCAGTACTTC. Its protein is CASSLWGPPTYEQYF.

The rearrangement links TRBV19 to TRBJ1-1; 7 nucleotides match TRBD1. CDR1 is LNHDA, CDR2 SQIVND, per germline (reference sequence). With V trimmed by 3 bases and J by 3 bases, 4 bases remained unmatched. The CDR3 is 14 residues long. The CDR3 DNA is TGTGCCAGTAGTATGGACAGGTCCTACACTGAAGCTTTCTTT. Protein product: CASSMDRSYTEAFF.

This clonotype was observed many times. The rearrangement uses TRBV7-6 and TRBJ2-3, with D maybe TRBD1 (6 bases). Trimming stripped 3 bases from V and 3 bases from J, with 13 bases between. The CDR3 loop spans 15 amino acids. The germline gives CDR1 SGHVS, CDR2 FNYEAQ. The CDR3 is CASSLTGGETDTQYF. The CDR3 nucleotides read TGTGCCAGCAGCTTGACAGGAGGTGAGACAGATACGCAGTATTTT.

This clonotype came up a few times. The chain combines TRBV4-3 with TRBJ2-3; the match to TRBD1 covers 7 bases. Germline assignment: CDR1 LGHNA and CDR2 YSLEER. The V segment lost 2 bases and the J segment 9 bases; nucleotides outside the gene matches: 5. This CDR3 is 13 amino acids long. The CDR3 region is CASSQSDRVTQYF. CDR3 DNA sequence: TGCGCCAGCAGCCAAAGCGACAGGGTCACGCAGTATTTT.

This clonotype has a handful of counts. The J gene is TRBJ2-1, the V gene TRBV4-3; D is uncertain. The V end was cut by 1 base, the J end by 9 bases, with 10 bases between. The CDR3 length is 13 residues. In germline, CDR1 is LGHNA, CDR2 YSLEER. The CDR3 loop is CASSQAVPGEQFF. The DNA of the CDR3 is TGCGCCAGCAGCCAAGCTGTCCCGGGTGAGCAGTTCTTC.

The chain joins TRBV9 to TRBJ1-4, with D possibly being TRBD1 (6 bases). The CDR3 is 15 residues long. Germline V CDR1 and CDR2: SGDLS, YYNGEE. Trimming shortened V by 4 bases and J by 3 bases, and 13 bases separated the two germline ends. CDR3 protein: CASSPQGWANEKLFF. The DNA of the CDR3 is TGTGCCAGCAGCCCTCAGGGGTGGGCTAATGAAAAACTGTTTTTT.

The CDR3 is CASSHKGQSNEQFF. The CDR3 region has the DNA TGCGCCAGCAGTCATAAGGGACAGAGCAATGAGCAGTTCTTC. The chain links TRBV4-1 to TRBJ2-1; TRBD1 aligns across 7 bases. This CDR3 has 14 residues. Per germline, CDR1 MGHRA and CDR2 YSYEKL. With V trimmed by 6 bases and J by 6 bases, 8 bases remained unmatched.

A remark on this clonotype: A read error may explain this, as a much larger clone is one base away. Here the CDR3 omits its conserved ending phenylalanine or tryptophan, so a read error is the likely source. This sequence joins TRBV28 and TRBJ2-7; D is perhaps TRBD1 (5 bases). The CDR3 length is 13 residues. The germline V and J ends were trimmed by 3 bases and 2 bases, with 8 bases remaining between them. The germline V gene has CDR1 MDHEN and CDR2 SYDVKM. CDR3 coding DNA: TGTGCCAGCAGTTTCCAGGGTCCCTACGAGCAGTACATC. Its translation is CASSFQGPYEQYI.

The V and J genes are TRBV20-1 and TRBJ2-5; D is undetermined. The CDR3 is 11 residues long. Germline CDR1 is DFQATT and CDR2 is SNEGSKA (reference sequence). The ends were cut back, 6 bases at V and 7 bases at J, with 12 bases in the middle. The CDR3 bases are TGCAGTGCCCAATCTAAGGGGACCCAGTACTTC. Protein sequence: CSAQSKGTQYF.

This clonotype was counted ten times or more. CDR3 amino acids: CASSLGGLNTEAFF. DNA of the CDR3: TGTGCCAGCAGCTTAGGGGGTCTGAACACTGAAGCTTTCTTT. The chain links TRBV7-2 to TRBJ1-1; no definite D call. V lost 1 base and J 0 bases, leaving 6 bases between the germline ends. The CDR3 extends over 14 amino acids. From germline, CDR1 is SGHTA and CDR2 FQGNSA.

This clonotype came up a few times. The chain recombines TRBV6-2 or TRBV6-3 with TRBJ2-7; possible D gene TRBD2, 6 bases. Trimming left V 4 bases short and J 4 bases short, with 23 bases between. The CDR3 has 17 amino acids. Germline assignment: CDR1 MNHEY and CDR2 SVGEGT. In DNA form, the CDR3 reads TGTGCCAGCAGTTCGTCCTTCAGTATATCGGGGGTATACGAGCAGTACTTC. Its protein product is CASSSSFSISGVYEQYF.

The gene calls are TRBV12-3 or TRBV12-4 and TRBJ1-6; 7 nucleotides line up with TRBD1. Germline trimming cut 4 bases from V and 6 bases from J; bases unmatched to any gene: 6. The CDR3 is made up of 15 amino acids. In DNA form, the CDR3 reads TGTGCCAGCAGTTCCCACAGGGGAGGTAATTCACCCCTCCACTTT. Encoded protein: CASSSHRGGNSPLHF.

On this clonotype: The germline gene is not matched at one end of the junction; a read error may be the cause. This chain uses TRBV28 with TRBJ1-1; D uncertain. Germline V CDR1 and CDR2: MDHEN, SYDVKM. The CDR3 is 14 residues long. CDR3 nucleotides: TGTGCCAGCAGTTTTAGAAGTTCTCTCACTGGAGCTTTCTTT. This translates into CASSFRSSLTGAFF.

Ten or more counts support this clonotype. The chain is built from TRBV28 and TRBJ2-5; D is ambiguous. The CDR3 covers 14 residues. The V gene lost 3 bases and the J gene lost 2 bases, with 10 bases spanning the gap. From germline, CDR1 is MDHEN and CDR2 SYDVKM. The CDR3 region has the DNA TGTGCCAGCAGTTTCGATTACGAGCAAGAGACCCAGTACTTC. Translating gives CASSFDYEQETQYF.

This clonotype has only a few counts. The CDR3 here is CASRGTGLSQPQHF. For the CDR3, the DNA is TGTGCCAGCCGCGGGACAGGGCTCAGCCAGCCCCAGCATTTT. The gene calls are TRBV19 and TRBJ1-5, with 9 bases identical to TRBD1. The germline gives CDR1 LNHDA, CDR2 SQIVND (reference sequence). The V gene end was trimmed by 9 bases and the J gene end by 7 bases; junction bases not matched to a gene: 10. The CDR3 runs to 14 residues.